This T cell receptor (beta chain) emerged from a study of identifying expanded T cells in peripheral blood. This table comes from immunoSEQ multiplex PCR, and its TCRdb copy is limited to in-frame clones, with some not included. The table has tens of thousands of clones, roughly 84% seen once; the top ten hold around 20%. V lost 0 bases and J 4 bases, leaving 12 bases between the germline ends. The CDR3 runs to 15 residues. The germline gives CDR1 ENHRY, CDR2 SYGVKD. The receptor was derived from a person aged 18 to 70 in good health. This chain connects TRBV10-3 to TRBJ1-2, with D possibly TRBD1 on 5 matching bases. Specimen: blood. Written as DNA, the CDR3 is TGTGCCATCAGTGAGTCGGGGCAGCTGGGCTATGGCTACACCTTC. It is translated as CAISESGQLGYGYTF.